The rows below give T cell receptor beta chains drawn from one sample of a study of blood T cell repertoires in COVID-19. TCRdb's table, derived via immunoSEQ multiplex PCR, lists solely in-frame clones and lacks some. This repertoire shows under 150,000 clones, 65% to 85% found once; its top ten account for 1.9%. Specimen: peripheral blood. Source of these receptors: a man aged 70 or older with acute or convalescent COVID-19. The CDR3 runs from the conserved cysteine through the conserved F or W. The D gene is left open where the match is weak. Where a row states a size, it is once, few, many or the class of an expanded clone; other rows omit it.

D gene,V gene,clone size,J gene,CDR3 DNA,CDR3 protein
-,TRBV12-3/TRBV12-4,-,TRBJ2-7,TGTGCCAGCAGTTGGATGGGGGCCCACGAGCAGTACTTC,CASSWMGAHEQYF
TRBD1,TRBV7-9,-,TRBJ2-3,TGTGCCAGCAGCTTAACGACAGGGTCGGCAGATACGCAGTATTTT,CASSLTTGSADTQYF
TRBD1,TRBV3-1/TRBV3-2,-,TRBJ1-2,TGTGCCAGCAGCCAGGGACAGGGGGGCGGCTATGGCTACACCTTC,CASSQGQGGGYGYTF
-,TRBV12-3/TRBV12-4,many,TRBJ1-1,TGTGCCAGCAGTATCGGGGGGAACACTGAAGCTTTCTTT,CASSIGGNTEAFF
-,TRBV5-1,-,TRBJ1-2,TGCGCCAGCAGCGCGGGGGGTCTATCGACCGAATATGGCTACACCTTC,CASSAGGLSTEYGYTF
-,TRBV6-1,-,TRBJ1-5,TGTGCCAGCAGTGACGTCGGCGGGGGCAATCAGCCCCAGCATTTT,CASSDVGGGNQPQHF
TRBD1,TRBV19,-,TRBJ2-4,TGTGCCAGTAGTATAGGTGGACAGGGTTGGAAAAACATTCAGTACTTC,CASSIGGQGWKNIQYF
-,TRBV20-1,-,TRBJ1-2,TGCAGTGCTAGTTCGTCAGGGTCTTCTAACTATGGCTACACCTTC,CSASSSGSSNYGYTF
TRBD1,TRBV5-6,many,TRBJ1-1,TGTGCCAGCAGCCGACAGGGGGGGATTGAAGCTTTCTTT,CASSRQGGIEAFF
TRBD1,TRBV19,-,TRBJ1-1,TGTGCCAGTAGTAAGGGGGCGGCAGGGGGCTATGACACTGAAGCTTTCTTT,CASSKGAAGGYDTEAFF
-,TRBV5-6,-,TRBJ2-7,TGTGCCAGCAGCTTAGGGGCAGCCTCCCCCTACGAGCAGTACTTC,CASSLGAASPYEQYF
TRBD1,TRBV5-1,-,TRBJ1-5,TGCGCCAGCAGCTTGGGGGACAGAAGCCAGCCCCAGCATTTT,CASSLGDRSQPQHF
TRBD1,TRBV7-9,-,TRBJ2-2,TGTGCCAGCAGCTTAGCGCGAGGACAGGGGGCAAACACCGGGGAGCTGTTTTTT,CASSLARGQGANTGELFF
-,TRBV5-4,-,TRBJ2-7,TGTGCCAGCAGCTTGGTGGGCAGTTCGCACGAGCAGTACTTC,CASSLVGSSHEQYF
-,TRBV7-2,-,TRBJ2-3,TGTGCCAGCAGCTTAAAGGCAGGGGGCACAGATACGCAGTATTTT,CASSLKAGGTDTQYF
TRBD1,TRBV28,-,TRBJ1-6,TGTGCCAGCAGTTTGGGACAGAACCTCCGCAGCTCCTATAATTCACCCCTCCACTTT,CASSLGQNLRSSYNSPLHF
TRBD2,TRBV4-1,-,TRBJ2-2,TGCGCCAGCAGCCGACTAGCGGGGGGCCCCACTTTCACCGGGGAGCTGTTTTTT,CASSRLAGGPTFTGELFF
TRBD1,TRBV7-9,-,TRBJ1-6,TGTGCCAGCAGTAGGACAGGGGGCTCCTCTTCACCCCTCCACTTT,CASSRTGGSSSPLHF
-,TRBV5-1,many,TRBJ2-2,TGCGCCAGCAGCTTGGCCGGTCAGGTCGTCACCGGGGAGCTGTTTTTT,CASSLAGQVVTGELFF
-,TRBV2,-,TRBJ2-7,TGTGCCAGCAGTGACACGACAGGTGGCTACGAGCAGTACTTC,CASSDTTGGYEQYF
TRBD1,TRBV10-3,-,TRBJ2-7,TGTGCCATCAGAGGACAGGGGGTTGAGCAGTACTTC,CAIRGQGVEQYF
-,TRBV6-1,-,TRBJ1-5,TGTGCCAGCAGTGAAGCTGGGGGGGGTACGTGGCAGCCCCAGCATTTT,CASSEAGGGTWQPQHF
-,TRBV28,once,TRBJ2-4,TGTGCCAGCAGCTCCACCTTGATAGTAGCCAAAAACATTCAGTACTTC,CASSSTLIVAKNIQYF
-,TRBV6-4,once,TRBJ2-2,TGTGCCAGCAGTGACTCGAGTTCGGGGTCGGACACCGGGGAGCTGTTTTTT,CASSDSSSGSDTGELFF
TRBD2,TRBV4-2,-,TRBJ2-1,TGTGCCAGCAGCCAAGGTCCCAGCGGGGGGTCCTACAATGAGCAGTTCTTC,CASSQGPSGGSYNEQFF
-,TRBV19,-,TRBJ1-1,TGTGCCAGTGGCAGGGTTGGCAGGGACACTGAAGCTTTCTTT,CASGRVGRDTEAFF
-,TRBV3-1/TRBV3-2,once,TRBJ1-2,TGTGCCAGCAGCCAACAAAACAGGGTGTATGGCTACACCTTC,CASSQQNRVYGYTF
-,TRBV15,-,TRBJ2-1,TGTGCCACCAGCAGAGGGGCACAGGGCTCCTACAATGAGCAGTTCTTC,CATSRGAQGSYNEQFF
TRBD1,TRBV3-1/TRBV3-2,-,TRBJ1-1,TGTGCCAGCAGAACCGGGACAGGGAAAGCTTTCTTT,CASRTGTGKAFF
TRBD1,TRBV2,-,TRBJ2-5,TGTGCCAGCAGTGAAGTGGGGACAGGGGTAGGGACCCAGTACTTC,CASSEVGTGVGTQYF
TRBD2,TRBV7-8,-,TRBJ2-5,TGTGCCAGCAGCCTCCTGACTAGCGGGAATCTGAGGGAGACCCAGTACTTC,CASSLLTSGNLRETQYF
-,TRBV6-5,-,TRBJ2-3,TGTGCCAGTCGGACGGACAGACGGACAGATACGCAGTATTTT,CASRTDRRTDTQYF
-,TRBV29-1,-,TRBJ1-2,TGCAGCGTTGGACAGAGTGGCTACACCTTC,CSVGQSGYTF
TRBD1,TRBV5-1,-,TRBJ2-2,TGCGCCAGTAGCAGTGACAGGGTTGGAGGCGGGGAGCTGTTTTTT,CASSSDRVGGGELFF
-,TRBV28,-,TRBJ1-5,TGTGCCAGCAGTTCCGGAGGCTTGTATAGCAATCAGCCCCAGCATTTT,CASSSGGLYSNQPQHF